Below, 9 T cell receptor beta chains from the same sample are listed, as sequenced in a study of human thymus T cells. Using immunoSEQ multiplex PCR, the repertoire was profiled, and TCRdb retains in-frame clones only, with some absent. The profile shows under 70,000 clones, 94% of them singletons. Sequencing used blood. Receptors originate from a boy in the first two years of life with a congenital heart defect but otherwise immunologically healthy.

The chain has TRBV11-3 and TRBJ2-3; 12 bases map to TRBD2. V shed 4 bases, J shed 5 bases, and the junction held 7 bases outside the gene matches. Germline V lookup: CDR1 SGHNT, CDR2 YENEEA. The CDR3 spans 16 residues. CDR3 bases: TGTGCCAGCAGCTCCCGACTAGCGGGGGCCTTAGATACGCAGTATTTT. Amino acids: CASSSRLAGALDTQYF.

The V and J genes are TRBV4-2 and TRBJ2-3; 8 bases align to TRBD2. V trimming: 4 bases; J trimming: 6 bases; junction bases outside the gene matches: 15. Germline V gives CDR1 LGHNA, CDR2 YNFKEQ. CDR3 length: 17 amino acids. CDR3: CASSPWWGTSDSDTQYF. CDR3 DNA: TGTGCCAGCAGCCCTTGGTGGGGGACTAGTGATTCGGATACGCAGTATTTT.

This clone turned up a few times. The V call is TRBV20-1, the J call TRBJ1-1; TRBD1 might be the D (5 bases). Trimming shortened V by 3 bases and J by 11 bases, and 13 bases separated the two germline ends. This CDR3 spans 11 amino acids. Germline V gene data show CDR1 as DFQATT and CDR2 as SNEGSKA (reference sequence). CDR3 coding DNA: TGCAGTGCTAGGGGGGTCCAAGAGGCTTTCTTT. It is translated as CSARGVQEAFF.

The count of this clone is one. The gene calls are TRBV4-2 and TRBJ1-2; no definite D call. Germline loops: CDR1 LGHNA, CDR2 YNFKEQ. V shed 5 bases and J shed 7 bases, with 8 bases lying between them. The CDR3 totals 11 residues. CDR3 region: CASSLGSGYTF. DNA for the CDR3: TGTGCCAGCAGCTTGGGTTCTGGCTACACCTTC.

This chain connects TRBV2 to TRBJ2-3, with no clear D. The CDR3 has 12 residues. The V gene's germline CDR1 is SNHLY and CDR2 FYNNEI. Trimming pared 8 bases from V and 4 bases from J, leaving 10 bases between. DNA for the CDR3: TGTGCCAGCTTAATAGCTGCAGATACGCAGTATTTT. Translating gives CASLIAADTQYF.

This chain connects TRBV5-4 to TRBJ1-1; D not certain. This CDR3 contains 15 residues. V gave up 5 bases and J gave up 0 bases, with 14 bases separating them. Germline V lookup: CDR1 SGHNT, CDR2 YYREEE (reference sequence). Written as DNA, the CDR3 is TGTGCCAGCAGAGACCTTGGACGAGTGAACACTGAAGCTTTCTTT. The encoded protein is CASRDLGRVNTEAFF.

The chain uses TRBV18 and TRBJ1-3, with a possible D match to TRBD1 (6 bases). The CDR3 has 15 residues. V lost 2 bases and J 2 bases, leaving 10 bases between the germline ends. Germline V CDR1 and CDR2: KGHSH, LQKENI. The CDR3 DNA follows: TGTGCCAGCTCACCAAGAACAGGGCCTGGAAACACCATATATTTT. Its translation is CASSPRTGPGNTIYF. Supplemented by reference TRBV18 and TRBJ1-3, the full variable domain reads NAGVMQNPRHLVRRRGQEARLRCSPMKGHSHVYWYRQLPEEGLKFMVYLQKENIIDESGMPKERFSAEFPKEGPSILRIQQVVRGDSAAYFCASSPRTGPGNTIYFGEGSWLTVV.

The chain has TRBV27 and TRBJ2-3; 8 bases align to TRBD1. V dropped 5 bases and J dropped 5; count of bases not matched to a gene: 15. Germline V gives CDR1 MNHEY, CDR2 SMNVEV (reference sequence). CDR3 size: 17 residues. The CDR3: CASSPQGAQVIVDTQYF. The CDR3 coding sequence is TGTGCCAGCAGTCCCCAGGGGGCGCAGGTTATAGTAGATACGCAGTATTTT.

This chain connects TRBV5-4 to TRBJ1-2; D unresolved. V lost 0 bases and J lost 4, with 7 bases in between. Germline CDR1 is SGHNT and CDR2 is YYREEE (reference sequence). CDR3 length equals 13 residues. DNA of the CDR3: TGTGCCAGCAGCTTGGAACGGCTCTATGGCTACACCTTC. This encodes CASSLERLYGYTF.